These 8 T cell receptor beta chains originate from one sample sequenced in a study of CD8+CD57+ T cells in acquired aplastic anemia. The TCR beta profiling, which covered VDJ combination and CDR3 sequence, was carried out using genomic DNA as the template. TCRdb fed the reads into MiXCR, producing one record per CDR3 protein. Found here are about 180,000 distinct CDR3 sequences, 46% of them singletons; the top ten hold about 2.9%. Material for sequencing was sorted CD4+, CD8+, or CD8+CD57+ T cells (not recorded which) from PBMCs. These receptors came from a human donor in good health.

The V and J genes are TRBV29-1 and TRBJ1-1, with D unresolved. Germline V gene sequence: CDR1 SQVTM, CDR2 ANQGSEA. This CDR3 has 13 amino acids. V lost 6 bases and J 2 bases, leaving 13 bases between the germline ends. The CDR3 region has the DNA TGCAGCGTCTCTAACCCCCCTAACACTGAAGCTTTCTTT. Protein product: CSVSNPPNTEAFF.

Regarding this clonotype: Germline and junction disagree at one end, which may indicate a read error. The chain couples TRBV2 to TRBJ1-5; D may be TRBD1 (6 bases). CDR1 is SNHLY, CDR2 FYNNEI, per germline. This CDR3 is 15 amino acids long. In DNA, the CDR3 is TGTGCCGGCAGTGGACAGCTTATGAGCAATCAGCCCCAGCATTTT. This translates into CAGSGQLMSNQPQHF. Based on the CDR3 plus reference TRBV2 and TRBJ1-5, the full variable domain is EPEVTQTPSHQVTQMGQEVILRCVPISNHLYFYWYRQILGQKVEFLVSFYNNEISEKSEIFDDQFSVERPDGSNFTLKIRSTKLEDSAMYFCAGSGQLMSNQPQHFGDGTRLSIL.

This clonotype was found many times. The rearrangement uses TRBV14 and TRBJ2-3; D not resolved. Germline assignment: CDR1 SGHDN and CDR2 FVKESK. The V and J ends lost 0 bases and 5 bases respectively, with 6 bases between them. The CDR3 covers 13 residues. The CDR3 spells CASSQDMRDTQYF. The CDR3 DNA reads as TGTGCCAGCAGCCAAGATATGCGAGATACGCAGTATTTT.

The chain carries TRBV7-9 and TRBJ2-1; no clear D gene. V lost 2 bases and J 10 bases, leaving 9 bases between the germline ends. Germline CDR1 reads SEHNR; CDR2 reads FQNEAQ (reference sequence). This CDR3 is built from 12 residues. The CDR3 sequence: CASSLKPHEQFF. CDR3 nucleotides: TGTGCCAGCAGCTTAAAGCCTCACGAGCAGTTCTTC.

This clonotype was seen only once. The CDR3 carries no conserved terminal phenylalanine or tryptophan, so it likely arises from a read error. This chain uses TRBV15 with TRBJ2-7; 8 bases agree with TRBD2. The V and J ends lost 5 bases and 5 bases, in that order; junction bases with no gene match: 5. Germline V gene data show CDR1 as LNHNV and CDR2 as YYDKDF (reference sequence). The CDR3 covers 13 residues. CDR3 region: CATSLGLADEQYI. DNA of the CDR3: TGTGCCACCAGCTTAGGACTAGCAGACGAGCAGTACATC.

The chain uses TRBV24-1 and TRBJ2-2, with TRBD2 as a possible D gene (6 bases). This CDR3 is 16 amino acids long. Deletions cut 4 bases from V and 1 base from J, with 12 bases between. The germline gives CDR1 KGHDR, CDR2 SFDVKD. CDR3 amino acids: CATSEVLALNTGELFF. The CDR3 DNA reads as TGTGCCACCAGTGAAGTGCTAGCGTTGAACACCGGGGAGCTGTTTTTT.

The genes are TRBV19 and TRBJ1-5, with D uncertain. This CDR3 is 15 amino acids long. The germline V gene has CDR1 LNHDA and CDR2 SQIVND (reference sequence). V dropped 5 bases and J dropped 2 bases, with 13 bases sitting between them. The CDR3 DNA sequence: TGTGCCAGTAGTCCTCGGGATTGGGGCAATCAGCCCCAGCATTTT. This gives the protein CASSPRDWGNQPQHF.

Concerning this clonotype itself: Given a much more abundant clone one base away, this may be a read error. In DNA, the CDR3 is TGTGCCAGCAGCGCAGAACCGAGTAGGGGAGACCTCTACAATGAGCAGTTCTTC. It codes for CASSAEPSRGDLYNEQFF. The rearrangement links TRBV9 to TRBJ2-1, with D tentatively TRBD1 or TRBD2 (5 bases each). Germline CDR1 and CDR2: SGDLS and YYNGEE. The CDR3 covers 18 residues. Trimming removed 3 bases from V and 3 bases from J, with 22 bases in between.